This TCR beta chain is drawn from a study of monozygotic twins with inflammatory bowel disease. Total RNA from whole blood was isolated with no T cell sorting. Through template switching, UMIs that included a 6-nucleotide sample barcode were added. TCRdb reprocessed the 5' RACE reads, with one entry per CDR3 protein and no DNA. The table lists 300,000 to 400,000 distinct CDR3 sequences. Of note for this clonotype: Its antigen is still unknown.

Study-level results: Immunosuppressive treatment differences may have increased patient repertoire variability. Differing T cell subtypes remained indistinguishable.

The CDR3 has 14 amino acids. CDR1 and CDR2 (germline): LGHNA, YNFKEQ. This chain joins TRBV4-2 and TRBJ2-5; the D call from TCRdb, TRBD1, cannot be confirmed without DNA. The sample taken for sequencing was blood. This TCR was sampled from a human donor with ulcerative colitis or Crohn's disease, or a healthy co-twin of an affected twin (not recorded which). CDR3 amino acids: CASSQKGSRETQYF.